The clone carrying this T cell receptor beta chain appeared a few times. The antigen remains undetermined. TCRdb passed the reads through MiXCR, listing each CDR3 protein once. The data show about 360,000 distinct CDR3 sequences, around 18% seen once. This sample is part of a study of T cell repertoires in cytomegalovirus infection. Study summary: The public TCR beta signatures pointed to both CMV infection and matching HLA type. Study conclusions and caveats: People with CMV and the relevant HLA were identified by cumulative public TCR beta family frequency.

Germline V gene data show CDR1 as LNHDA and CDR2 as SQIVND (reference sequence). The ends lost 5 bases at V and 12 bases at J; junction bases unmatched: 10. The length of the CDR3 is 12 residues. The clonotype was recovered from a human donor in good health (CMV status not recorded). Some clones in this sample may be carry-over from other donors' samples. Input material: PBMCs. J is TRBJ2-7 and V is TRBV19; 7 bases line up with TRBD2. The CDR3 bases are TGTGCCAGTAGTTCCCTAGCGGAGCCCCTGTACTTC. It encodes CASSSLAEPLYF.